These 9 T cell receptor beta chains were all obtained from the same sample, sequenced in a study of immune cell composition in non-small cell lung cancer. The normal lung sample lay at least 3 cm, and maximally far, from the tumour. TCRdb keeps only in-frame clones here, not all; method: immunoSEQ multiplex PCR. The sample contains 5,500 to 7,000 clones, 60% to 75% of which appear only once. The specimen was non-adjacent lung tissue. These receptors came from a human donor with non-small cell lung cancer.

This chain connects TRBV5-1 to TRBJ2-2; possibly TRBD2 for D (5 bases). Between the trimmed V and J ends, which lost 4 bases and 3 bases, there was a span of 13 bases. CDR1 and CDR2 (germline): SGHRS, YFSETQ. This CDR3 spans 15 amino acids. CDR3 sequence (DNA): TGCGCCAGCAGCCGGGCCGTGGGAGACACCGGGGAGCTGTTTTTT. The encoded protein is CASSRAVGDTGELFF.

The chain links TRBV5-1 to TRBJ2-4; 8 bases are a match to TRBD2. Germline V gene data show CDR1 as SGHRS and CDR2 as YFSETQ. V gave up 4 bases and J gave up 6 bases; unmatched junction bases: 6. CDR3 length: 14 residues. Here the CDR3 reads CASSPGGARNIQYF. The CDR3 DNA is TGCGCCAGCAGCCCGGGGGGGGCTAGAAACATTCAGTACTTC.

The rearrangement links TRBV28 to TRBJ2-7; TRBD2 is a possible D gene (6 bases). This CDR3 comprises 13 residues. V lost 6 bases and J lost 0, with 9 bases in between. The germline CDR1 and CDR2 sequences are MDHEN and SYDVKM. The chain's CDR3 is CASRPGVSYEQYF. The CDR3 DNA reads TGTGCCAGCAGGCCGGGGGTCTCCTACGAGCAGTACTTC.

The chain is built from TRBV7-9 and TRBJ2-3, with a weak D call TRBD1 (8 bases). The length of the CDR3 is 15 residues. The V gene's germline CDR1 is SEHNR and CDR2 FQNEAQ (reference sequence). V lost 2 bases and J lost 2, with 11 bases in between. DNA for the CDR3: TGTGCCAGCAGCTTAACAGGGGGGGTCACAGATACGCAGTATTTT. Amino acid sequence: CASSLTGGVTDTQYF.

The chain has TRBV6-1 and TRBJ1-2; 11 bases line up with TRBD1. The CDR3 spans 18 residues. Germline V gene sequence: CDR1 MNHNS, CDR2 SASEGT. V was pared by 3 bases and J by 2 bases, with 11 bases of the junction left unmatched. CDR3: CASSEERDRGTPNYGYTF. As DNA, the CDR3 is TGTGCCAGCAGTGAGGAGCGGGACAGGGGGACTCCGAACTATGGCTACACCTTC.

V is TRBV30 and J is TRBJ1-1; perhaps TRBD1 as D (6 bases). This CDR3 has 14 amino acids. Germline lookup yields CDR1 GTSNPN and CDR2 SVGIG (reference sequence). V lost 0 bases and J 0 bases, leaving 8 bases between the germline ends. In DNA form, the CDR3 reads TGTGCCTGGAGTGTATCAGGGGTGAACACTGAAGCTTTCTTT. The encoded protein is CAWSVSGVNTEAFF. The full variable domain, its missing parts supplied by reference TRBV30 and TRBJ1-1, is SQTIHQWPATLVQPVGSPLSLECTVEGTSNPNLYWYRQAAGRGLQLLFYSVGIGQISSEVPQNLSASRPQDRQFILSSKKLLLSDSGFYLCAWSVSGVNTEAFFGQGTRLTVV.

The gene calls are TRBV9 and TRBJ2-5, with 8 bases identical to TRBD2. Unmatched junction bases numbered 4, after V lost 4 bases and J lost 2 bases. Germline CDR1 and CDR2: SGDLS and YYNGEE. The CDR3 runs to 14 residues. CDR3 in amino acids: CASSRGGGQETQYF. As DNA, the CDR3 is TGTGCCAGCAGCCGGGGGGGAGGGCAAGAGACCCAGTACTTC.

This sequence joins TRBV9 and TRBJ2-1; 8 bases align to TRBD1. Germline V lookup: CDR1 SGDLS, CDR2 YYNGEE. This CDR3 spans 15 amino acids. V gave up 4 bases and J gave up 4 bases; unmatched junction bases: 7. The DNA of the CDR3 is TGTGCCAGCAGCTTCCAGGGGGCAGGGTACAATGAGCAGTTCTTC. The encoded protein is CASSFQGAGYNEQFF.

The J gene is TRBJ1-2, the V gene TRBV9; TRBD1 is a possible D gene (6 bases). The V end lost 0 bases, the J end lost 8 bases, and 17 bases lay between the germline ends. Germline V gene data show CDR1 as SGDLS and CDR2 as YYNGEE. CDR3 length equals 15 residues. CDR3 loop: CASSVEGLGGPGYTF. The CDR3 nucleotides read TGTGCCAGCAGCGTAGAGGGGCTCGGGGGGCCGGGCTACACCTTC.